The rows below give T cell receptor beta chains drawn from one sample of a study of technical replicates of blood from a handful of donors. Libraries were prepared by immunoSEQ multiplex PCR; TCRdb keeps only in-frame clonotypes and omits some of them. The sample lists about 59,000 clones; approximately 92% were seen once. The sample comprised PBMCs. These receptors were obtained from a human donor in good health. Some clones in this sample may be carry-over from other donors' samples. CDR3s include the opening cysteine and the closing phenylalanine or tryptophan. The D gene is left open where the match is weak. Part of the rows lack a size; the others show once, few, many or a class for expanded clones.

NA TRBJ1-2 NA TRBV6-5 TGTGCCAGCAGCACCGGGAGCCCCGTTTTC CASSTGSPVF
NA TRBJ1-1 NA TRBV27 TGTGCCAGCAGTAACCAGGGTAGCACTGAAGCTTTCTTT CASSNQGSTEAFF
NA TRBJ2-5 NA TRBV5-1 TGCGCCAGCAGCTTGGTTTTCGCGGACAGAAACAAACAGACCCAGTACTTC CASSLVFADRNKQTQYF
NA TRBJ1-4 NA TRBV2 TGTGCCAGCACAACTCCCGGGGGATCTGAAAAACTGTTTTTT CASTTPGGSEKLFF
TRBD1 TRBJ2-5 NA TRBV27 TGTGCCAGCAGTTTCAGGGGGCTGTACCAAGAGACCCAGTACTTC CASSFRGLYQETQYF
NA TRBJ1-2 NA TRBV29-1 TGCAGCGTGGTGGGGGGGGCTGGCGGCTACACCTTC CSVVGGAGGYTF
TRBD1 TRBJ1-1 NA TRBV4-3 TGCGCCAGCAGCCAACTGCCGGGACAGGGTCGCGCTGAAGCTTTCTTT CASSQLPGQGRAEAFF
NA TRBJ2-3 NA TRBV7-8 TGTGCCAGCAGCTTAGGCGACGCAGGGTCAGATACGCAGTATTTT CASSLGDAGSDTQYF
TRBD1 TRBJ2-7 NA TRBV5-1 TGCGCCAGCAGTTCCGGGACAGCGCCCTACGAGCAGTACTTC CASSSGTAPYEQYF
TRBD2 TRBJ2-7 NA TRBV30 TGTGCCTGGAGTGTACTAGCGGACTCCTACGAGCAGTACTTC CAWSVLADSYEQYF
NA TRBJ2-2 NA TRBV5-1 TGCGCCAGCAGCCCGGACTCCTGGGACGGGGAGCTGTTTTTT CASSPDSWDGELFF
NA TRBJ2-7 NA TRBV7-7 TGTGCCAGCAGCCATGGGCCCTCCTACGAGCAGTACTTC CASSHGPSYEQYF
NA TRBJ2-7 NA TRBV5-1 TGCGCCAGCAGCGTTGGGAGCGGGTACTACGAGCAGTACTTC CASSVGSGYYEQYF
NA TRBJ2-1 NA TRBV19 TGTGCCAGTAGGTCAGGGGGGTCCTACAATGAGCAGTTCTTC CASRSGGSYNEQFF
TRBD1 TRBJ1-2 NA TRBV7-8 TGTGCCAGCAGCCAGGGACAGTGGGAATATGGCTACACCTTC CASSQGQWEYGYTF
TRBD1 TRBJ2-1 NA TRBV7-3 TGTGCCAGCAGCGCCCCGGGACAGGTCCTGCATGAGCAGTTCTTC CASSAPGQVLHEQFF
NA TRBJ1-1 NA TRBV7-9 TGTGCCAGCGGGATAGGGGAGGGCGCCCGAATAGCTTTCTTT CASGIGEGARIAFF
TRBD1 TRBJ1-2 NA TRBV7-2 TGTGCCAGCAGCTTATTGACAGGGGCGACTAACTATGGCTACACCTTC CASSLLTGATNYGYTF
NA TRBJ2-3 NA TRBV5-8 TGTGCCAGCAGAGGCAGGGGAATTGGCACAGATACGCAGTATTTT CASRGRGIGTDTQYF
TRBD2 TRBJ2-3 once TRBV5-4 TGTGCCAGCAGCGATAGGACTAGCGGGGGCGGAGGGGAAGGTACGCAGTATTTT CASSDRTSGGGGEGTQYF
TRBD1 TRBJ1-6 NA TRBV7-9 TGTGCCAGCCGGGGGCGGACAGGGAATTCACCCCTCCACTTT CASRGRTGNSPLHF